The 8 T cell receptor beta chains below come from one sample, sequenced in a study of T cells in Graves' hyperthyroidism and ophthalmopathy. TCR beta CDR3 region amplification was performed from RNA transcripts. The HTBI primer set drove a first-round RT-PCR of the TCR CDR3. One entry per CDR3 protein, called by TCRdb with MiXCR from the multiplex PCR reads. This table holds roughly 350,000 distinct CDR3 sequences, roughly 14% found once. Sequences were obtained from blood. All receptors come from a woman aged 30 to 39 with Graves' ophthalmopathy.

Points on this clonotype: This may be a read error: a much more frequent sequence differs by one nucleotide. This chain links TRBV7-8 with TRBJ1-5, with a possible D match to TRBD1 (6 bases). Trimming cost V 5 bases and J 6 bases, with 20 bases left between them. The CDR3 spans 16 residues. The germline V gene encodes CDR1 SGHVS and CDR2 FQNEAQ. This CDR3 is CASSQRAGVGGQPQHF. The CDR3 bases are TGTGCCAGCAGCCAGAGGGCAGGGGTTGGTGGTCAGCCCCAGCATTTT.

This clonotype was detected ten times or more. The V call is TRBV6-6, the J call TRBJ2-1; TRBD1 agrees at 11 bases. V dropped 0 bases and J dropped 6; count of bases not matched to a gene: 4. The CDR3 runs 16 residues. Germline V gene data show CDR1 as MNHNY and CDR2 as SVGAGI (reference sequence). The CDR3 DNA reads TGTGCCAGCAGTTACTCGAGTGGACAGGGGGCCAATGAGCAGTTCTTC. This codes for CASSYSSGQGANEQFF.

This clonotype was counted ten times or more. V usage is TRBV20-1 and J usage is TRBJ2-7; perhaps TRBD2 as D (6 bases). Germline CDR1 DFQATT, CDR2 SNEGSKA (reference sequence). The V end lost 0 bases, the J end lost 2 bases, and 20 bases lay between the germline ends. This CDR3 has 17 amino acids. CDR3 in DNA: TGCAGTGCTAGAGATTGGAGGGCAGGGCCACCCCCCTACGAGCAGTACTTC. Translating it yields CSARDWRAGPPPYEQYF.

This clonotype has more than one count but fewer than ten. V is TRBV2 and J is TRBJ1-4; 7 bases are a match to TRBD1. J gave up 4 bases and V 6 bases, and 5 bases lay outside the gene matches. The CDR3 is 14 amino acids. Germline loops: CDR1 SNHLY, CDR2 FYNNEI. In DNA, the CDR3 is TGTGCCAGCAGGGGACAGCCTATTAATGAAAAACTGTTTTTT. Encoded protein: CASRGQPINEKLFF.

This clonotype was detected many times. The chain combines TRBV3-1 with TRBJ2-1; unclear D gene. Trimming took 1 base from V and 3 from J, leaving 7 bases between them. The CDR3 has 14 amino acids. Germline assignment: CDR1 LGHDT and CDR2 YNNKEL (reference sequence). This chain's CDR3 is CASSQVALYNEQFF. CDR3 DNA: TGTGCCAGCAGCCAAGTGGCCCTCTACAATGAGCAGTTCTTC.

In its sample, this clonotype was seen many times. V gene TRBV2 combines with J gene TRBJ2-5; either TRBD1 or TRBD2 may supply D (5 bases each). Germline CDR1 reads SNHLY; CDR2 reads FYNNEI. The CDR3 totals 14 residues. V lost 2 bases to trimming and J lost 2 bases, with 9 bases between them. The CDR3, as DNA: TGTGCCAGCAGTGAACAGGGACCTCAAGAGACCCAGTACTTC. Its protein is CASSEQGPQETQYF.

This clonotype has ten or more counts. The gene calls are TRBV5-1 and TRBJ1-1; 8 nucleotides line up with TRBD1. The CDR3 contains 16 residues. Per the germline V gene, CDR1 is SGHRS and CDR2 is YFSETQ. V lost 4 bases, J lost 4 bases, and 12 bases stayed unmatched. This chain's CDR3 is CASSSATGELSTEAFF. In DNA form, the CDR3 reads TGCGCCAGCAGCAGCGCGACAGGGGAGTTGAGCACTGAAGCTTTCTTT.

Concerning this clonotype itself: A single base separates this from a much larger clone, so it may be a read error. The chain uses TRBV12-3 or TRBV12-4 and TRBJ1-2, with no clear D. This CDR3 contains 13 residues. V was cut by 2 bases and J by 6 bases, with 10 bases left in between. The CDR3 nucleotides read TGTGCCAGCAGTTTAAGTCTGGTTAATGGCTACACCTTC. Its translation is CASSLSLVNGYTF.